This TCR beta chain was captured in a study of blood T cell repertoires in COVID-19. Looking at the study overall: Acute and convalescent COVID-19 specimens originated in the United States, Italy and Spain. The analysed material was cDNA or gDNA that came from T cells, B-cell-depleted T cells, or PBMCs.

In the original analysis: The authors estimated nucleated cell counts from reference gene primer amplification. Here immunoSEQ multiplex PCR was the method, and the copy in TCRdb shows in-frame clones only, minus some. V and J calls and clone size are copied from that table; D and trimming were computed from the DNA. The sample lists roughly 96,000 clones; around 81% were seen once. The CDR3 is made up of 12 amino acids. Germline V CDR1 and CDR2: SGHDT, YYEEEE. Trimming took 0 bases from V and 7 from J, leaving 7 bases between them. This clonotype was obtained from a man aged 55 to 70 with acute or convalescent COVID-19. Sequencing used peripheral blood. The chain has TRBV5-6 and TRBJ1-1; D unclear. CDR3 amino acids: CASSLGRGEAFF. As DNA, the CDR3 is TGTGCCAGCAGCTTGGGGCGGGGTGAAGCTTTCTTT.